This T cell receptor beta chain originates from a study of blood T cell repertoires in COVID-19. Trimming shortened V by 5 bases and J by 7 bases, and 23 bases separated the two germline ends. The CDR3 extends over 16 amino acids. The V gene's germline CDR1 is MNHEY and CDR2 SVGEGT. Enrolled through a virtual design, the participants were between roughly 18 and 95 years of age and came from approximately 25 US areas. Participant-reported clinical history was the basis for cohort assignment. Cohort 3 donors counted as recovered after two negative PCRs, clearance, or resolved symptoms. Some clones are missing from TCRdb's copy, which holds only in-frame ones; the method was immunoSEQ multiplex PCR. This sample has 200,000 or so clones, with roughly 85% found just once.

Sequencing was done on a sample of PBMCs or T cells enriched from blood (not recorded which). This clonotype was obtained from a man aged 30 to 39 who had recovered from COVID-19. J is TRBJ2-5 and V is TRBV6-2 or TRBV6-3; no reliable D call. The CDR3 DNA reads TGTGCCAGCAGTATGAGGTCCACAATACAATCGGGGACCCAGTACTTC. This translates into CASSMRSTIQSGTQYF.